What follows describes a single TCR beta chain. A much larger clonotype is one base distant, so this may be a read error. Deletions cut 6 bases from V and 5 bases from J, with 15 bases between. This CDR3 has 14 amino acids. CDR1 is MNHNS and CDR2 is SASEGT in the germline V gene. TCRdb called the 5' RACE reads again in MiXCR, with one record for every CDR3 protein. The data show some 69,000 distinct CDR3 sequences, with about 6% seen just once and roughly 2% held by the top ten. The sample is drawn from a study of T cells after yellow fever vaccination. The origin of this receptor is a man between 18 and 35 years old who received the YFV17D yellow fever vaccine. The sample was CD4+ T cells sorted from PBMCs, taken around 15 days after the first yellow fever vaccination. This chain uses TRBV6-1 with TRBJ2-3; TRBD1 or TRBD2 may be the D gene (6 bases each). CDR3: CASRAGQVRDTQYF. CDR3 in DNA: TGTGCCAGCAGGGCGGGACAAGTCAGAGATACGCAGTATTTT.